The present TCR beta chain was sequenced within a study of T cell repertoires in cytomegalovirus infection. This CDR3 is built from 13 residues. Germline V gene data show CDR1 as MNHNS and CDR2 as SASEGT. J lost 6 bases, V lost 3 bases, and 1 base had no gene match. In TCRdb, the reads were re-called with MiXCR into one record per CDR3 protein. The table has around 290,000 distinct CDR3 sequences, 20% to 30% seen once. This TCR derives from a human donor in good health (CMV status not recorded). Some clones in this sample may be carry-over from other donors' samples. This chain joins TRBV6-1 and TRBJ2-2; 7 positions agree with TRBD1. Sequenced input: PBMCs. For the CDR3, the DNA is TGTGCCAGCAGTGACGGGACAGCCGGGGAGCTGTTTTTT. This sequence encodes CASSDGTAGELFF.